Included here is one TCR beta chain sequence, with context. Its matching antigen is unknown. This specimen belongs to a study of cytomegalovirus exposure and HLA in healthy donors. Overall study context: The use of the same platform for the roughly 130 validation repertoires and the 666 first-cohort repertoires was reported by a later analysis. Findings and caveats of the study: The classifier reportedly diagnosed cytomegalovirus status with high sensitivity and specificity. Subsequent analysis revealed that first-cohort TCR clusters tended to co-occur in the 120 validation repertoires.

Clones were read by immunoSEQ multiplex PCR, and TCRdb kept only the in-frame ones, dropping some. The data show roughly 350,000 clones, 86% seen once. The CDR3 loop spans 11 amino acids. CDR1 is DFQATT, CDR2 SNEGSKA, per germline (reference sequence). V shed 6 bases, J shed 6 bases, and the junction held 3 bases outside the gene matches. V gene TRBV20-1 combines with J gene TRBJ1-2; 8 bases fit TRBD1. The sequencing input was PBMCs. The receptor's source is a woman between 18 and 29 years old in good health and CMV-seronegative. The DNA of the CDR3 is TGCAGTGCCCCGACAGGGGATGGCTACACCTTC. Translating it yields CSAPTGDGYTF.